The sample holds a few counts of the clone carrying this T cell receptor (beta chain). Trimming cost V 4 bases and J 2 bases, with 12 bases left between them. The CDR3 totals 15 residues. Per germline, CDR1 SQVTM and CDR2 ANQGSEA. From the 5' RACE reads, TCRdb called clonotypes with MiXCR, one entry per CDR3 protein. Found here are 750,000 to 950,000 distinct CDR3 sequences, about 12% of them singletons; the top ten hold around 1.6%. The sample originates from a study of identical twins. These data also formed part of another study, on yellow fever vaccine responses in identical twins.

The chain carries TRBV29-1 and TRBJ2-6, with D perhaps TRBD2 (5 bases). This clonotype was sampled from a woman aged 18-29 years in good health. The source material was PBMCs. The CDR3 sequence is CSVVSGIAGANVLTF. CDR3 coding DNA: TGCAGCGTTGTATCGGGGATTGCTGGGGCCAACGTCCTGACTTTC.